Each of the 29 T cell receptor beta chains below was sequenced from the same sample in a study of blood T cells in healthy people across ages. A J-beta primer mix and a sample-barcoded 5' primer were used in a second PCR of about 6 to 12 cycles. TCRdb itself ran the 5' RACE reads through MiXCR, one entry per CDR3 protein. The sample consists of 1,800,000 or so distinct CDR3 sequences, about two fifths of them appearing once. What was sequenced was blood. These receptors all come from a human donor in good health.

This clonotype was seen more than once but under ten times. The J gene is TRBJ1-2, the V gene TRBV7-2, with 9 bases fitting TRBD1. Trimming removed 4 bases from V and 4 bases from J; junction bases left unmatched: 7. This CDR3 is built from 15 residues. Germline loops: CDR1 SGHTA, CDR2 FQGNSA. CDR3 nucleotide sequence: TGTGCCAGCAGCTACCCCGGGACAGGGATCTATGGCTACACCTTC. It codes for CASSYPGTGIYGYTF.

This clonotype was observed a few times. This chain uses TRBV15 with TRBJ1-2; D remains unclear. The CDR3 is 15 amino acids. V lost 0 bases, J lost 2 bases, and 10 bases lay in between. Germline CDR1 is LNHNV and CDR2 is YYDKDF (reference sequence). Here the CDR3 DNA reads TGTGCCACCAGCAGAGAAGCGGAAACAAACTATGGCTACACCTTC. Its protein product is CATSREAETNYGYTF.

This clonotype was seen a few times. This chain links TRBV7-2 with TRBJ2-7; 10 bases match TRBD1. Germline V gives CDR1 SGHTA, CDR2 FQGNSA. This CDR3 region has 15 residues. Unmatched junction bases numbered 11, after V lost 5 bases and J lost 7 bases. The CDR3, as DNA: TGTGCCAGCAGCCCAAGGGACAGGGGAGGTTGGGAGCAGTACTTC. This encodes CASSPRDRGGWEQYF.

The CDR3 DNA reads as TGCAGCGCCGGTGGTGGGGATAGTGGTGGCGAGCAGTACTTC. Translation: CSAGGGDSGGEQYF. The V gene is TRBV29-1, the J gene TRBJ2-7; D remains ambiguous. The CDR3 contains 14 residues. V shed 7 bases and J shed 6 bases, with 22 bases lying between them. Germline V gene sequence: CDR1 SQVTM, CDR2 ANQGSEA.

As for this clonotype: A read error may account for a junction end that differs from germline. The V and J genes are TRBV15 and TRBJ2-7; D may correspond to TRBD1 or TRBD2 (5 bases each). CDR1 and CDR2 (germline): LNHNV, YYDKDF (reference sequence). The CDR3 is 13 amino acids. The CDR3: CATSYFGRDEQDF. As DNA, the CDR3 is TGTGCCACCAGTTACTTTGGCAGGGACGAGCAGGACTTC.

With respect to this clonotype: Mismatch with germline at one junction end may stem from a read error. This sequence joins TRBV6-5 and TRBJ2-5, with TRBD2 matching over 13 bases. The CDR3 is 18 residues long. The germline V gene encodes CDR1 MNHEY and CDR2 SVGAGI. The CDR3 here is CASSYGGLAGDGSEIQYF. In DNA, the CDR3 is TGTGCCAGCAGTTACGGTGGACTAGCGGGGGACGGATCGGAGATCCAGTACTTC.

CDR3 DNA: TGTGCCAGCAGCTCCCTCGGGGGACGGGAGACCCAGTACTTC. This encodes CASSSLGGRETQYF. The rearrangement links TRBV12-3 or TRBV12-4 to TRBJ2-5, with a tentative D call TRBD2 (6 bases). The germline V and J ends were trimmed by 6 bases and 5 bases, with 16 bases remaining between them. There are 14 residues in the CDR3.

This clonotype was observed a handful of times. CDR3 DNA sequence: TGTGCCAGCAGCTCGTCCTCGACAGGGCGACAGACCCAGTTCTTC. Its protein product is CASSSSSTGRQTQFF. V is TRBV7-3 and J is TRBJ2-1, with 7 bases lining up with TRBD1. The V segment lost 4 bases and the J segment 13 bases; nucleotides outside the gene matches: 16. Germline V gene lookup returns CDR1 SGHTA and CDR2 FQGTGA. The CDR3 extends over 15 amino acids.

Only a few counts were recorded for this clonotype. This chain uses TRBV4-3 with TRBJ2-5, with a tentative D call TRBD1 (5 bases). TRBJ2-7 explains the end of the DNA better; the J call may be wrong. This CDR3 is 16 amino acids long. Germline values: CDR1 LGHNA, CDR2 YSLEER. In nucleotides, the CDR3 is TGCGCCAGCAGCCAAGATTTTACAGGAGAGACCTACGAGCAGTACTTC. Translation: CASSQDFTGETYEQYF.

Concerning this clonotype itself: Germline is not matched at one junction end, which may reflect a read error. The chain employs TRBV10-3 and TRBJ2-7; TRBD1 agrees at 7 bases. The CDR3 contains 16 residues. In germline, CDR1 is ENHRY, CDR2 SYGVKD. The CDR3 DNA reads as TGTGCCATCGGTGAGGGGGTGGGGGACAGCCAGTACGAGCAGTACTTC. Protein sequence: CAIGEGVGDSQYEQYF.

This clonotype was detected only a few times. V is TRBV25-1 and J is TRBJ2-5; D is unclear. Trimming pared 3 bases from V and 3 bases from J, leaving 11 bases between. The CDR3 loop spans 14 amino acids. CDR1 is MGHDK and CDR2 is SYGVNS in the germline V gene. In nucleotides, the CDR3 is TGTGCCAGCAGTGACACAGAGACTGAAGAGACCCAGTACTTC. It yields the protein CASSDTETEETQYF.

This clonotype has at least ten counts. The rearrangement links TRBV6-1 to TRBJ2-7; the D is unclear. The V and J ends lost 3 bases and 2 bases respectively, with 2 bases between them. This CDR3 comprises 11 residues. Germline-derived CDR1 and CDR2 are MNHNS and SASEGT. CDR3 bases: TGTGCCAGCAGTGACCCCTACGAGCAGTACTTC. This translates into CASSDPYEQYF.

In this sample, this clonotype turned up once. The chain couples TRBV9 to TRBJ2-5; possibly TRBD1 for D (6 bases). Germline V lookup: CDR1 SGDLS, CDR2 YYNGEE. The V end lost 4 bases, the J end lost 11 bases, and 27 bases lay between the germline ends. This CDR3 spans 16 amino acids. In DNA, the CDR3 is TGTGCCAGCAGCTCCCCATCCAGGGGCCTATATAATGAGCAGTACTTC. As protein: CASSSPSRGLYNEQYF. Variable domain in full (rest from reference TRBV9 and TRBJ2-5): DSGVTQTPKHLITATGQRVTLRCSPRSGDLSVYWYQQSLDQGLQFLIQYYNGEERAKGNILERFSAQQFPDLHSELNLSSLELGDSALYFCASSSPSRGLYNEQYFGPGTRLLVL.

J is TRBJ1-3 and V is TRBV4-3, with TRBD1 matching over 10 bases. The CDR3 contains 14 residues. CDR1 is LGHNA and CDR2 is YSLEER in the germline V gene. V trimming: 4 bases; J trimming: 8 bases; junction bases outside the gene matches: 5. In DNA form, the CDR3 reads TGCGCCAGCAGCCGGGGACAGGGGCCCGACACCATATATTTT. Amino acid sequence: CASSRGQGPDTIYF.

The DNA of the CDR3 is TGTGCCACCAGTGATAGTACAGAAAGAGAAAAACTGTTTTTT. Protein: CATSDSTEREKLFF. The V gene is TRBV24-1, the J gene TRBJ1-4; D call uncertain. The CDR3 spans 14 residues. The germline V gene has CDR1 KGHDR and CDR2 SFDVKD. Trimming cost V 3 bases and J 8 bases, with 12 bases left between them.

This chain joins TRBV11-2 and TRBJ1-2; D not certain. Trimming removed 5 bases at V and 5 bases at J, with 9 bases between. CDR1 SGHAT and CDR2 FQNNGV come from the germline V gene. The CDR3 has 12 residues. The CDR3 sequence: CASSLPPYGYTF. CDR3 DNA: TGTGCCAGCAGCCTACCCCCTTATGGCTACACCTTC.

The V and J genes are TRBV6-6 and TRBJ2-1; D may be TRBD2 (5 bases). V lost 6 bases, J lost 5 bases, and 11 bases lay in between. The CDR3 is made up of 13 amino acids. CDR1 is MNHNY, CDR2 SVGAGI, per germline (reference sequence). DNA of the CDR3: TGTGCCAGCAGGAGGACTCTAAACAATGAGCAGTTCTTC. Amino acids: CASRRTLNNEQFF.

The gene calls are TRBV6-1 and TRBJ2-1, with D unresolved. Germline V lookup: CDR1 MNHNS, CDR2 SASEGT. The CDR3 consists of 12 residues. Trimming removed 6 bases from V and 4 bases from J, with 7 bases in between. The CDR3 region is CASRELYNEQFF. DNA for the CDR3: TGTGCCAGCAGGGAACTATACAATGAGCAGTTCTTC.

V is TRBV28 and J is TRBJ2-5; 8 bases line up with TRBD1. In germline, CDR1 is MDHEN, CDR2 SYDVKM. The CDR3 runs to 14 residues. V dropped 7 bases and J dropped 4; count of bases not matched to a gene: 8. CDR3 residues: CASNPGGSGETQYF. The CDR3 nucleotides are TGTGCCAGCAATCCAGGGGGCTCGGGAGAGACCCAGTACTTC.

The chain carries TRBV29-1 and TRBJ1-1; D remains unclear. The germline CDR1 and CDR2 sequences are SQVTM and ANQGSEA. V was clipped by 1 base and J by 5 bases, with 8 bases between them. The CDR3 runs 12 residues. The CDR3 region has the DNA TGCAGCGTTGAAGCTAGACGGACTGAAGCTTTCTTT. It translates to CSVEARRTEAFF.

V is TRBV7-2 and J is TRBJ1-2; D perhaps matches TRBD1 (6 bases). The germline V gene has CDR1 SGHTA and CDR2 FQGNSA. This CDR3 has 15 amino acids. V was pared by 5 bases and J by 5 bases, with 18 bases between. CDR3 DNA: TGTGCCAGCAGCCCCCGGAGGGGGAAAGGGTATGGCTACACCTTC. It encodes CASSPRRGKGYGYTF.

The chain employs TRBV7-2 and TRBJ1-4, with a tentative D call TRBD1 (5 bases). Germline V gene data show CDR1 as SGHTA and CDR2 as FQGNSA. The CDR3 is made up of 14 amino acids. Trimming took 5 bases from V and 5 from J, leaving 12 bases between them. The CDR3: CASSPDSRNEKLFF. In DNA form, the CDR3 reads TGTGCCAGCAGCCCCGACAGCCGCAATGAAAAACTGTTTTTT.

The chain uses TRBV20-1 and TRBJ2-3, with TRBD1 identical over 7 bases. Germline assignment: CDR1 DFQATT and CDR2 SNEGSKA (reference sequence). The CDR3 is 14 amino acids. Losses at the gene ends were 4 bases for V and 5 bases for J; bases not matched to a gene: 9. Here the CDR3 reads CSAIRQGPRDTQYF. Written as DNA, the CDR3 is TGCAGTGCTATCAGACAGGGACCCAGAGATACGCAGTATTTT.

Only a few counts were recorded for this clonotype. The chain joins TRBV4-3 to TRBJ2-4; 9 bases are a match to TRBD1. Germline lookup yields CDR1 LGHNA and CDR2 YSLEER. With V trimmed by 0 bases and J by 8 bases, 8 bases remained unmatched. The CDR3 consists of 16 residues. DNA of the CDR3: TGCGCCAGCAGCCAAGAACCGGGGACAGGGCAGGACATTCAGTACTTC. Translation gives CASSQEPGTGQDIQYF.

This clonotype was counted only a few times. V usage is TRBV4-1 and J usage is TRBJ1-4, with a tentative D call TRBD1 (6 bases). CDR3 length: 15 residues. The V end was cut by 0 bases, the J end by 5 bases, with 10 bases between. Germline V gives CDR1 MGHRA, CDR2 YSYEKL. CDR3 nucleotides: TGCGCCAGCAGCCAAGAACAGGGAGGGAATGAAAAACTGTTTTTT. It encodes CASSQEQGGNEKLFF.

This chain uses TRBV24-1 with TRBJ2-4, with 7 bases matching TRBD2. CDR1 KGHDR and CDR2 SFDVKD come from the germline V gene. The J segment lost 13 bases and the V segment lost 2 bases, leaving 7 bases of the junction unmatched. CDR3 size: 13 residues. The CDR3, as DNA: TGTGCCACCAGTGATTCAGTGTTGCGGGAGCAGTACTTC. This translates into CATSDSVLREQYF.

This chain uses TRBV6-5 with TRBJ2-7, with D perhaps TRBD1 or TRBD2 (5 bases each). The CDR3 covers 15 residues. Per the germline V gene, CDR1 is MNHEY and CDR2 is SVGAGI. Trimming took 7 bases from V and 0 from J, leaving 16 bases between them. The CDR3 DNA reads as TGTGCCAGCAATCGGGACCTACCGAGCTCCTACGAGCAGTACTTC. Translated, it gives CASNRDLPSSYEQYF.

The chain has TRBV7-2 and TRBJ1-2, with 10 bases that match TRBD1. Trimming took 6 bases from V and 3 from J; bases not matched to a gene: 4. The germline V gene has CDR1 SGHTA and CDR2 FQGNSA. The CDR3 has 14 residues. The CDR3 here is CASRPDRGDYGYTF. The DNA for the CDR3 is TGTGCCAGCAGGCCGGACAGGGGGGACTATGGCTACACCTTC.

The chain has TRBV9 and TRBJ1-1; 7 positions match TRBD1. The CDR3 covers 14 residues. V dropped 4 bases and J dropped 5; count of bases not matched to a gene: 8. Germline V CDR1 and CDR2: SGDLS, YYNGEE. The chain's CDR3 is CASSPSPRGTEAFF. As DNA, the CDR3 is TGTGCCAGCAGCCCGAGCCCCAGGGGGACTGAAGCTTTCTTT.